The 14 T cell receptor beta chains reported below all come from one sample, sequenced in a study of OX40 agonist ivuxolimab in advanced cancers. Here immunoSEQ multiplex PCR was the method, and the copy in TCRdb shows in-frame clones only, minus some. The sample yields tens of thousands of clones, 87% seen once. The sample here was CD4+ or CD8+ T cells sorted from blood, taken in a trial of the OX40 agonist ivuxolimab. The receptors stem from an adult with an advanced solid tumor such as melanoma, head and neck, liver or kidney cancer.

The sample holds one count of this clone. The chain combines TRBV19 with TRBJ2-7, with D uncertain. The CDR3 loop spans 14 amino acids. The V end lost 3 bases, the J end lost 6 bases, and 15 bases lay between the germline ends. Germline V gene data show CDR1 as LNHDA and CDR2 as SQIVND (reference sequence). CDR3: CASSILADSGEQYF. In nucleotides, the CDR3 is TGTGCCAGTAGTATTTTGGCAGACTCCGGCGAGCAGTACTTC.

This chain connects TRBV7-2 to TRBJ2-2; TRBD2 matches 9 bases. The V segment lost 5 bases and the J segment 5 bases; nucleotides outside the gene matches: 6. Germline CDR1 reads SGHTA; CDR2 reads FQGNSA. The CDR3 runs to 15 residues. This CDR3 reads CASSTPSGKTGELFF. The CDR3 region has the DNA TGTGCCAGCAGCACGCCTAGCGGGAAAACCGGGGAGCTGTTTTTT.

This clone was seen a few times. The chain uses TRBV6-1 and TRBJ2-3; D possibly corresponds to TRBD1 (5 bases). The CDR3 has 11 amino acids. Germline V gene data show CDR1 as MNHNS and CDR2 as SASEGT. V lost 6 bases to trimming and J lost 9 bases, with 10 bases between them. CDR3 in DNA: TGTGCCAGCAGAGGGGATTACACGCAGTATTTT. Its translation: CASRGDYTQYF.

This chain uses TRBV7-2 with TRBJ2-1; possible D gene TRBD2, 7 bases. The CDR3 has 16 residues. Germline V gives CDR1 SGHTA, CDR2 FQGNSA. The V and J ends lost 4 bases and 7 bases respectively, with 20 bases between them. CDR3 residues: CASSSDDRRGGNEQFF. The DNA of the CDR3 is TGTGCCAGCAGCTCCGACGACAGGAGGGGGGGGAATGAGCAGTTCTTC.

This clone has just one count. V gene TRBV4-1 combines with J gene TRBJ2-7; D is possibly TRBD1 (6 bases). V lost 4 bases and J 3 bases, leaving 22 bases between the germline ends. The V gene's germline CDR1 is MGHRA and CDR2 YSYEKL. There are 17 residues in the CDR3. CDR3 loop: CASSPSRTAEKHYEQYF. In DNA form, the CDR3 reads TGCGCCAGCAGCCCATCCCGGACAGCGGAAAAACACTACGAGCAGTACTTC.

V and J are TRBV4-1 and TRBJ2-7; perhaps TRBD2 as D (6 bases). CDR3 length: 16 residues. The germline CDR1 and CDR2 sequences are MGHRA and YSYEKL. V dropped 4 bases and J dropped 9 bases, with 25 bases sitting between them. The CDR3 region is CASSPAEGTPLLTQYF. The CDR3 DNA is TGCGCCAGCAGCCCCGCTGAAGGGACTCCCCTATTAACGCAGTACTTC.

This clone was detected a few times. The chain couples TRBV6-5 to TRBJ2-1; possibly TRBD2 for D (5 bases). Germline assignment: CDR1 MNHEY and CDR2 SVGAGI. Trimming removed 0 bases at V and 5 bases at J, with 5 bases between. The CDR3 has 13 residues. The CDR3 is CASSYSRDNEQFF. CDR3 DNA: TGTGCCAGCAGTTACTCGAGGGACAATGAGCAGTTCTTC.

The chain employs TRBV11-2 and TRBJ2-1; possible D gene TRBD1, 9 bases. Germline CDR1 and CDR2: SGHAT and FQNNGV. Trimming shortened V by 3 bases and J by 7 bases, and 22 bases separated the two germline ends. The length of the CDR3 is 17 residues. The CDR3: CASSLGSGTGYRNEQFF. The CDR3 DNA follows: TGTGCCAGCAGCTTGGGTAGCGGGACAGGGTATCGGAATGAGCAGTTCTTC. Full variable domain (outside the CDR3, taken from reference TRBV11-2 and TRBJ2-1): EAGVAQSPRYKIIEKRQSVAFWCNPISGHATLYWYQQILGQGPKLLIQFQNNGVVDDSQLPKDRFSAERLKGVDSTLKIQPAKLEDSAVYLCASSLGSGTGYRNEQFFGPGTRLTVL.

A few counts support this clone. The chain joins TRBV7-2 to TRBJ2-1; D uncertain. V was pared by 1 base and J by 9 bases, with 10 bases between. Looked up from germline, CDR1 is SGHTA and CDR2 is FQGNSA. The CDR3 extends over 13 amino acids. The CDR3 spells CASSLVRTTEQFF. CDR3 DNA: TGTGCCAGCAGCTTAGTAAGAACTACTGAGCAGTTCTTC.

V is TRBV2 and J is TRBJ1-1; 7 nucleotides align to TRBD1. Germline V gene lookup returns CDR1 SNHLY and CDR2 FYNNEI. This CDR3 has 15 residues. V was clipped by 7 bases and J by 0 bases; unmatched bases: 8. DNA of the CDR3: TGTGCCAGCACCAGCTGGACAGGTTTGAACACTGAAGCTTTCTTT. This sequence encodes CASTSWTGLNTEAFF.

The V and J genes are TRBV28 and TRBJ2-3, with 7 positions matching TRBD2. CDR3 length: 14 residues. V trimming: 3 bases; J trimming: 6 bases; junction bases outside the gene matches: 6. CDR1 is MDHEN and CDR2 is SYDVKM in the germline V gene. For the CDR3, the DNA is TGTGCCAGCAGTTTCGGCGGGAGTAGTGATACGCAGTATTTT. This gives the protein CASSFGGSSDTQYF.

The gene calls are TRBV7-6 and TRBJ2-7; unclear D gene. The germline V gene has CDR1 SGHVS and CDR2 FNYEAQ. CDR3 length equals 13 residues. V was shortened by 1 base and J by 3 bases, with 7 bases between the two germline ends. The CDR3: CASSLEIGYEQYF. The CDR3 DNA reads as TGTGCCAGCAGCTTAGAAATTGGCTACGAGCAGTACTTC.

The CDR3 sequence: CASSIVLSGNTIYF. For the CDR3, the DNA is TGTGCCAGTAGTATCGTTCTCTCTGGAAACACCATATATTTT. V gene TRBV19 combines with J gene TRBJ1-3; D not certain. Looked up from germline, CDR1 is LNHDA and CDR2 is SQIVND (reference sequence). CDR3 size: 14 residues. Trimming shortened V by 3 bases and J by 0 bases, and 6 bases separated the two germline ends.

J is TRBJ2-3 and V is TRBV19, with TRBD2 matching over 7 bases. Germline CDR1 and CDR2: LNHDA and SQIVND (reference sequence). This CDR3 spans 14 amino acids. V gave up 3 bases and J gave up 3 bases; unmatched junction bases: 3. For the CDR3, the DNA is TGTGCCAGTAGTATGGTGGGAGGGACAGATACGCAGTATTTT. Translation: CASSMVGGTDTQYF.